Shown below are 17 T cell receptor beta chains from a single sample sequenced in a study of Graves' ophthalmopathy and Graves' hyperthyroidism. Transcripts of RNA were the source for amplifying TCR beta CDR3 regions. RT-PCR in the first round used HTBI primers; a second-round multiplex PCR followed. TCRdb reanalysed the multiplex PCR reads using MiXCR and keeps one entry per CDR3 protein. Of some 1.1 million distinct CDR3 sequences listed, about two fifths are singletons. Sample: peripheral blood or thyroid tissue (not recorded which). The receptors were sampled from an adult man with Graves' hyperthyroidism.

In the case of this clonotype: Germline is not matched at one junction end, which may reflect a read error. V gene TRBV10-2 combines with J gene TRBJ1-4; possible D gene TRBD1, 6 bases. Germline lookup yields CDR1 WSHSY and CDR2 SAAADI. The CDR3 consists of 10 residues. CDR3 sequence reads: CASSYRTEFF. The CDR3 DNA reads TGTGCCAGCAGTTACAGGACAGAGTTTTTT.

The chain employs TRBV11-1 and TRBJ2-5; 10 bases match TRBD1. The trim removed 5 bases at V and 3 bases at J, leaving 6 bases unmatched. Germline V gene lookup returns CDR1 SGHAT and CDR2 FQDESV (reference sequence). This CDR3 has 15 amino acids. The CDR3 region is CASSGQGDVKETQYF. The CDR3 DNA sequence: TGTGCCAGCAGCGGACAGGGGGACGTGAAAGAGACCCAGTACTTC.

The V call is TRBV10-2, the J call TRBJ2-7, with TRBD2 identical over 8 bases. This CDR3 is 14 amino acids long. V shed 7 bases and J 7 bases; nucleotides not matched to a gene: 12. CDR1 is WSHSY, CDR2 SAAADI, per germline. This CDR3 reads CASTPAGGFREQYF. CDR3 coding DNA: TGCGCCAGCACGCCCGCGGGAGGCTTCAGGGAGCAGTACTTC.

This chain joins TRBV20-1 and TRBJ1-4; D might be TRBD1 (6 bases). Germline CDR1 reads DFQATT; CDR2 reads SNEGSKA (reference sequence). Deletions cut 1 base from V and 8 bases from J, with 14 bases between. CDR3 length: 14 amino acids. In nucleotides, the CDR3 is TGCAGTGCTAGAGGAGGGGGGTTGGACGAAAAACTGTTTTTT. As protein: CSARGGGLDEKLFF.

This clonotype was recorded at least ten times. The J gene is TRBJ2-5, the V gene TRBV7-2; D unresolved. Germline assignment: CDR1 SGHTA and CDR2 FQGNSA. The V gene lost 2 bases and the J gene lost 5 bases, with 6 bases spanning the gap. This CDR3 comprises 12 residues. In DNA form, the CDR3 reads TGTGCCAGCAGCTTATATACGGAGACCCAGTACTTC. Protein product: CASSLYTETQYF.

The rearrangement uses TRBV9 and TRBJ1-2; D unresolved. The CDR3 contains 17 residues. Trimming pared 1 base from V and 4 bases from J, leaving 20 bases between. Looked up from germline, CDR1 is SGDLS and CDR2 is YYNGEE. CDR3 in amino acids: CASSVSFRSGPSYGYTF. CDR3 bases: TGTGCCAGCAGCGTATCTTTCAGATCCGGGCCCTCCTATGGCTACACCTTC.

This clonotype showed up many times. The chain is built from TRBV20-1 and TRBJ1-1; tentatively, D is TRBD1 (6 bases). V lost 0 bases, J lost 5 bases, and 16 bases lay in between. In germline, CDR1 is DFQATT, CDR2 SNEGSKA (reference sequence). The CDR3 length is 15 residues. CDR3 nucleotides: TGCAGTGCTAGAGATTCAACAGGGAGGGAGACTGAAGCTTTCTTT. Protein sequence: CSARDSTGRETEAFF.

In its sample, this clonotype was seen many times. CDR3 bases: TGCAGCGTTGACGATCTCGAACGTTTCTTT. This codes for CSVDDLERFF. The chain links TRBV29-1 to TRBJ1-1, with D hard to call. Germline CDR1 reads SQVTM; CDR2 reads ANQGSEA. The CDR3 runs to 10 residues. The ends were cut back, 3 bases at V and 13 bases at J, with 12 bases in the middle.

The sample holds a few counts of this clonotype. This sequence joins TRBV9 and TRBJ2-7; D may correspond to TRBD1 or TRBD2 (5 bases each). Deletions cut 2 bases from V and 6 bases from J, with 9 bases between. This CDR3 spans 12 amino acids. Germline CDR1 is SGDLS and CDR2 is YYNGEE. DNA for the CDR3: TGTGCCAGCAGCGTCGCCGGGGCCGAGCAGTACTTC. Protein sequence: CASSVAGAEQYF.

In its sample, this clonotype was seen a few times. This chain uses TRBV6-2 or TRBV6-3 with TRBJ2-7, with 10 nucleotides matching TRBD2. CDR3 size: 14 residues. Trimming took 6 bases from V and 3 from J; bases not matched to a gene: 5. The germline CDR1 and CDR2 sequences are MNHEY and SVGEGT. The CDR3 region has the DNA TGTGCCAGCAGAGAAGCGGGAGGGGTCTACGAGCAGTACTTC. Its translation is CASREAGGVYEQYF.

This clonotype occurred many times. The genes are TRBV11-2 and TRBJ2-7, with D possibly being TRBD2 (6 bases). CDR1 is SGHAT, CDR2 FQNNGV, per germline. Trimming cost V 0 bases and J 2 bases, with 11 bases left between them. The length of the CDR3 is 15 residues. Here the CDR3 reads CASSLEGGSPYEQYF. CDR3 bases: TGTGCCAGCAGCTTAGAAGGAGGGTCCCCCTACGAGCAGTACTTC.

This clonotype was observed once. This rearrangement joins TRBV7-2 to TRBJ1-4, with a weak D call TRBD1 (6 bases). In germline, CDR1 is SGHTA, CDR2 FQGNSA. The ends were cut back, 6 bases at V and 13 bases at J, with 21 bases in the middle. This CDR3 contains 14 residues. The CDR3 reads CASRQRLAGGTLFF. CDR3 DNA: TGTGCCAGCAGGCAGAGACTAGCGGGGGGCACACTGTTTTTT.

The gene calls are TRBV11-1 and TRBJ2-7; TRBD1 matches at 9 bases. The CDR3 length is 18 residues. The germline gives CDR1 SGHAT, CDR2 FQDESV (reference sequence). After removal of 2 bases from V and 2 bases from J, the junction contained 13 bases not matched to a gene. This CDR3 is CASSLNQGGQGATYEQYF. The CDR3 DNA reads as TGTGCCAGCAGCTTAAACCAGGGGGGACAGGGAGCAACCTACGAGCAGTACTTC.

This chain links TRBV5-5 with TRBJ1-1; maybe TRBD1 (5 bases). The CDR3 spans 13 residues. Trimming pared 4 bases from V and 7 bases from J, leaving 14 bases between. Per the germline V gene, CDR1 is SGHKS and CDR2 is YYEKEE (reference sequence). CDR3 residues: CASSHRRRGEAFF. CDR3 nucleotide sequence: TGTGCCAGCAGCCATAGAAGAAGGGGTGAAGCTTTCTTT.

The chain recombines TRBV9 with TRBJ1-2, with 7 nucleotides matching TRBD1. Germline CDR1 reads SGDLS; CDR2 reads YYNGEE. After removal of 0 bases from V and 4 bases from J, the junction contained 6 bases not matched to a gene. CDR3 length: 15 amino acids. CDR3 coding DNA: TGTGCCAGCAGCGTAGGACCGACAGGGACCTATGGCTACACCTTC. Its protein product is CASSVGPTGTYGYTF.

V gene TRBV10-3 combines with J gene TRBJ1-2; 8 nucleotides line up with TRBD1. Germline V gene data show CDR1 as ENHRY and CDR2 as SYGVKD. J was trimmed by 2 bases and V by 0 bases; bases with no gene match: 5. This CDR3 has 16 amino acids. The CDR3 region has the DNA TGTGCCATCAGTGAGTCGACAGGGGTAGGCAACTATGGCTACACCTTC. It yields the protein CAISESTGVGNYGYTF.

The CDR3 sequence is CATSRRTGTGNQPQHF. The CDR3 bases are TGTGCCACCAGCAGAAGAACCGGGACAGGGAACCAGCCCCAGCATTTT. The genes are TRBV15 and TRBJ1-5; the match to TRBD1 covers 9 bases. The germline gives CDR1 LNHNV, CDR2 YYDKDF (reference sequence). The CDR3 length is 16 residues. V was pared by 2 bases and J by 7 bases, with 9 bases of the junction left unmatched. The full variable domain, rest sourced from reference TRBV15 and TRBJ1-5, is DAMVIQNPRYQVTQFGKPVTLSCSQTLNHNVMYWYQQKSSQAPKLLFHYYDKDFNNEADTPDNFQSRRPNTSFCFLDIRSPGLGDTAMYLCATSRRTGTGNQPQHFGDGTRLSIL.